The T cell receptor beta chain under discussion was sequenced for a study of blood T cell repertoires in COVID-19. Study summary: Sites across the United States, Italy and Spain contributed samples from acute and convalescent COVID-19. PBMCs, B-cell-depleted T cells, or T cells provided the cDNA or gDNA that made up the material.

Sequencing was performed with immunoSEQ multiplex PCR; in TCRdb, only in-frame clones are kept and a portion is missing. The repertoire holds 100,000 to 150,000 clones, with around 87% as singletons. This receptor was identified in a woman aged 55 to 70 with acute or convalescent COVID-19. The material sequenced was peripheral blood.

CDR3 in amino acids: CASSRTGGSTDTQYF. In DNA form, the CDR3 reads TGTGCCAGCAGCCGGACCGGGGGGTCCACAGATACGCAGTATTTT. The genes are TRBV7-6 and TRBJ2-3; 7 bases are a match to TRBD2. This CDR3 contains 15 residues. Germline CDR1 SGHVS, CDR2 FNYEAQ. V gave up 5 bases and J gave up 2 bases; unmatched junction bases: 7. The full variable domain, rest sourced from reference TRBV7-6 and TRBJ2-3, is GAGVSQSPRYKVTKRGQDVALRCDPISGHVSLYWYRQALGQGPEFLTYFNYEAQQDKSGLPNDRFSAERPEGSISTLTIQRTEQRDSAMYRCASSRTGGSTDTQYFGPGTRLTVL.